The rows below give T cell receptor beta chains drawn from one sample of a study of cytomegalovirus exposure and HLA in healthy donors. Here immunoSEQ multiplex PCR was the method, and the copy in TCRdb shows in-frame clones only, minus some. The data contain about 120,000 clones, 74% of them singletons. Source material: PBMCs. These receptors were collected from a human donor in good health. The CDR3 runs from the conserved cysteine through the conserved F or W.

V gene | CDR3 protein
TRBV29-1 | CSVEGYRGRGRASNEQFF
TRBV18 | CASSPQGVFGSPLHF
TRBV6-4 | CASSDPRAYSYEQYF
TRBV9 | CASSVGLATETQYF
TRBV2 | CASSDFVTAYGYTF
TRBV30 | CAWSSRNTEAFF
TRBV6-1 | CASSSGGIRNQPQHF
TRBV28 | CASTPGGDHNEKLFF
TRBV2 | CASSERQGAIDTQYF
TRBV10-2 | CASRQDPGNTIYF
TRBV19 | CASNTRGGGLAGGAGEQFF
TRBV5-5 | CASSLGSVLNTEAFF
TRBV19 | CASSTAPNEQFF
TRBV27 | CASSWTVTDTQYF
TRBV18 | CASSPGGEIGYTF
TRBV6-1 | CAAQGTLGSGELFF
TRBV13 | CASSLTLATSGGEQYF
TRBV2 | CASSRTKNTGEQYF
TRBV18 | CASSPTGPGEPQHF
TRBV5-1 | CASSLLGDYGYTF
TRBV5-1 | CASRWTAVNTEAFF
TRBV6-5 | CATLSEDRGYNEQFF
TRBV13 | CASSLTPSSGGQETQYF
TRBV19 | CASSIDFGDNEQFF
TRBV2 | CASATAGTGAYEQYF
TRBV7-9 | CASSFNEGRGNTEAFF